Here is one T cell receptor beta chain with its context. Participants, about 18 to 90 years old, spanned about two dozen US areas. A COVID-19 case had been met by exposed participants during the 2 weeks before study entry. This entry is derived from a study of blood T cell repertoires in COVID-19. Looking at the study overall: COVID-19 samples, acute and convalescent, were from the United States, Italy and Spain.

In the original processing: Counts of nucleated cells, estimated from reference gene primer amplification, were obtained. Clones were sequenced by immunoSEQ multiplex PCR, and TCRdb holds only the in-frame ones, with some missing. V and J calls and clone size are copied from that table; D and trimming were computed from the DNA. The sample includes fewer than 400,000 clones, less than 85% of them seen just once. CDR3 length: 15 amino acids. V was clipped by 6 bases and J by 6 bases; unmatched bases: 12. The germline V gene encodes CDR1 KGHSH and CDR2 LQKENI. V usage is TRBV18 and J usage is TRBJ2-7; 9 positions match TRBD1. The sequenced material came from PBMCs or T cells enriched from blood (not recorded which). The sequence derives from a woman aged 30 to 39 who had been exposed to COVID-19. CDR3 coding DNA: TGTGCCAGCTCCCCAGGACAGGGGCAGACGGGCGAGCAGTACTTC. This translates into CASSPGQGQTGEQYF.